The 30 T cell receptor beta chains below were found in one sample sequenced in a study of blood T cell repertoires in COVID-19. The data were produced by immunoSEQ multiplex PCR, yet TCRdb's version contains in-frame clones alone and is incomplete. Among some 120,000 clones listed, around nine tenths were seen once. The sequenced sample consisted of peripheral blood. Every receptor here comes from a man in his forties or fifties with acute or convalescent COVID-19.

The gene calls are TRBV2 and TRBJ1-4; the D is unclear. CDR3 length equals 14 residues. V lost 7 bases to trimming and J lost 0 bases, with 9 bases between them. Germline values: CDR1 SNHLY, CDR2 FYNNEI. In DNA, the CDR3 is TGTGCCAGCAAGCCAGGCTCAACTAATGAAAAACTGTTTTTT. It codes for CASKPGSTNEKLFF.

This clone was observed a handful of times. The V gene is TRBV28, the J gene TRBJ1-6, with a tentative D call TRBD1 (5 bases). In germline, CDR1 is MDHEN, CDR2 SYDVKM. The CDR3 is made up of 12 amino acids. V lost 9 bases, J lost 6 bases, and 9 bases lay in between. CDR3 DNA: TGTGCCAGTAGGGGTCCTAATTCACCCCTCCACTTT. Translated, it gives CASRGPNSPLHF.

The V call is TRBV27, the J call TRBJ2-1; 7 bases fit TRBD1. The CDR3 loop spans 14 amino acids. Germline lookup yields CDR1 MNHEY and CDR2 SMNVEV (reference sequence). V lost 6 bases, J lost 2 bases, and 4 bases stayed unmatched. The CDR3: CASRARGTYNEQFF. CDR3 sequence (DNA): TGTGCCAGCAGAGCCAGGGGGACCTACAATGAGCAGTTCTTC.

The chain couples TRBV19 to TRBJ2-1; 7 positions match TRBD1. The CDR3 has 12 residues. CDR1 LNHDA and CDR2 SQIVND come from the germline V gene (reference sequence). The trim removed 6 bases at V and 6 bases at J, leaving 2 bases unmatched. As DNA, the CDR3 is TGTGCCAGTAGGTCAGGGGGCAATGAGCAGTTCTTC. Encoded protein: CASRSGGNEQFF.

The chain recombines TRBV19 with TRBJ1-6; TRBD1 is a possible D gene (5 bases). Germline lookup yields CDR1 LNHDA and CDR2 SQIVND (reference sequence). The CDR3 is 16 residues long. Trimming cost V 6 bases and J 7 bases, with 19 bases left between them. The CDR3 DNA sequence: TGTGCCAGTAGAACGGCCCCGGGACTGGGGAATTCACCCCTCCACTTT. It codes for CASRTAPGLGNSPLHF.

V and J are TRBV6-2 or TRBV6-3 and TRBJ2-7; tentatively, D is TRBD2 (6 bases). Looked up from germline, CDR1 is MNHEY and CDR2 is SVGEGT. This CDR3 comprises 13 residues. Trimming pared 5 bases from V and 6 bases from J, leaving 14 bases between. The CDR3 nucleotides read TGTGCCAGCAGTCACCTCGGGACTTTCGAGCAGTACTTC. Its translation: CASSHLGTFEQYF.

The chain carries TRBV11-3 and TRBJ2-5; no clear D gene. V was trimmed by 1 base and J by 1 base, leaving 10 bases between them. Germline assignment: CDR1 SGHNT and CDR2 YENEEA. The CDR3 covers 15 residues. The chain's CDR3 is CASSLGRSGQETQYF. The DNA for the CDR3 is TGTGCCAGCAGCTTAGGAAGATCAGGCCAAGAGACCCAGTACTTC.

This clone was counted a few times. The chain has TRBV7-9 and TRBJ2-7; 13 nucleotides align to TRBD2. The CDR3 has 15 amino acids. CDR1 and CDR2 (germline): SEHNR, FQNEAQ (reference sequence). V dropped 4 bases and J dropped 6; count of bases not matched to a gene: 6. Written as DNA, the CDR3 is TGTGCCAGCAGCTCAGGACTAGCGGGAGTTGGCGAGCAGTACTTC. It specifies CASSSGLAGVGEQYF.

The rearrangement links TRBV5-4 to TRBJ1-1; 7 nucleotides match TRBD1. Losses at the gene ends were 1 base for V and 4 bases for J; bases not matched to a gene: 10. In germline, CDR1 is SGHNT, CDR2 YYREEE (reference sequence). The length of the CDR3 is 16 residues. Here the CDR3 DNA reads TGTGCCAGCAGCTTGTCTACAGGGGTTCTGGTCACTGAAGCTTTCTTT. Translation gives CASSLSTGVLVTEAFF.

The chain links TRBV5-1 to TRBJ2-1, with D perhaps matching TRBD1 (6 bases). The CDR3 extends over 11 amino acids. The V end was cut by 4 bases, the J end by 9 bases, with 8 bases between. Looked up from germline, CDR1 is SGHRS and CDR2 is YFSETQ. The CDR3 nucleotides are TGCGCCAGCAGCCAGGGGATTGAGCAGTTCTTC. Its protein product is CASSQGIEQFF.

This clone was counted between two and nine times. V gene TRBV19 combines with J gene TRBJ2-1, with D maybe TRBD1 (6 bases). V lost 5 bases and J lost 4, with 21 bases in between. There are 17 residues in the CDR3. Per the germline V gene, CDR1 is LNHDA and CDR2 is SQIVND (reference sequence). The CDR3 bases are TGTGCCAGTAGTTTCCAAAACAGGGTAGGGGTTTACAATGAGCAGTTCTTC. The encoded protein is CASSFQNRVGVYNEQFF. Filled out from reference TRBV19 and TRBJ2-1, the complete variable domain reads DGGITQSPKYLFRKEGQNVTLSCEQNLNHDAMYWYRQDPGQGLRLIYYSQIVNDFQKGDIAEGYSVSREKKESFPLTVTSAQKNPTAFYLCASSFQNRVGVYNEQFFGPGTRLTVL.

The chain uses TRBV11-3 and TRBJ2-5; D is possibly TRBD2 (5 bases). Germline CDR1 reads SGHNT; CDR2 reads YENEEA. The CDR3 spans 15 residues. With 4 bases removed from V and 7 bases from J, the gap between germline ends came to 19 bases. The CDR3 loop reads CASSSSGGFWGTQYF. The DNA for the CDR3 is TGTGCCAGCAGCTCGAGCGGAGGTTTTTGGGGGACCCAGTACTTC. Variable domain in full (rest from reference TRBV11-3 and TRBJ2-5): EAGVVQSPRYKIIEKKQPVAFWCNPISGHNTLYWYLQNLGQGPELLIRYENEEAVDDSQLPKDRFSAERLKGVDSTLKIQPAELGDSAVYLCASSSSGGFWGTQYFGPGTRLLVL.

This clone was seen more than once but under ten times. CDR3 amino acids: CASSGLRGYEQFF. For the CDR3, the DNA is TGTGCCAGCAGTGGCCTCCGAGGGTATGAGCAGTTCTTC. The rearrangement links TRBV27 to TRBJ2-1; TRBD2 might be the D (5 bases). CDR1 and CDR2 from the germline V gene are MNHEY and SMNVEV (reference sequence). The V end lost 5 bases, the J end lost 8 bases, and 13 bases lay between the germline ends. The CDR3 sequence is 13 residues long.

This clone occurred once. DNA of the CDR3: TGTGCCAGCAGTGAGAGCGTCTTACCCTACGAGCAGTACTTC. Translation gives CASSESVLPYEQYF. This chain connects TRBV6-1 to TRBJ2-7; no clear D gene. The CDR3 has 14 residues. The V gene's germline CDR1 is MNHNS and CDR2 SASEGT. Deletions cut 3 bases from V and 2 bases from J, with 11 bases between.

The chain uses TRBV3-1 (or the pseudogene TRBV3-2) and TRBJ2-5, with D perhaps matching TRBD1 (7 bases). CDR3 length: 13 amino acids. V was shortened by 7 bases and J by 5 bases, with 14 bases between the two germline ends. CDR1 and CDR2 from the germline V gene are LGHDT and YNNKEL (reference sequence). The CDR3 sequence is CASKQGGGETQYF. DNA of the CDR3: TGTGCCAGCAAGCAGGGGGGCGGGGAGACCCAGTACTTC.

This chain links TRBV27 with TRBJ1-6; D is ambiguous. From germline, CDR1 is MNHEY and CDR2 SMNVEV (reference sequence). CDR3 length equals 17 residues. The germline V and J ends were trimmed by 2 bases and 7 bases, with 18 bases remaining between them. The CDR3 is CASSLQLSGVQNSPLHF. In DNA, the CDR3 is TGTGCCAGCAGTTTACAATTATCTGGCGTACAGAATTCACCCCTCCACTTT.

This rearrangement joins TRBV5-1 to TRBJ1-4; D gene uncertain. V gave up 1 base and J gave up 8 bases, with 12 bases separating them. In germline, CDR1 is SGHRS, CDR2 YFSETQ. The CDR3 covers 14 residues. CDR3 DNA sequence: TGCGCCAGCAGCTTGACAGCCGCCGAGGAAAAACTGTTTTTT. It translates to CASSLTAAEEKLFF. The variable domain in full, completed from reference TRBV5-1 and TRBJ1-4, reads KAGVTQTPRYLIKTRGQQVTLSCSPISGHRSVSWYQQTPGQGLQFLFEYFSETQRNKGNFPGRFSGRQFSNSRSEMNVSTLELGDSALYLCASSLTAAEEKLFFGSGTQLSVL.

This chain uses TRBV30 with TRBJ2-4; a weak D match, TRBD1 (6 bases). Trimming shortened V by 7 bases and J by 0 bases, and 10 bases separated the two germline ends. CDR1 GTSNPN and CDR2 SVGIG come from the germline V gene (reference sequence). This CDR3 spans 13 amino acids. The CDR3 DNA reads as TGTGCCTACAGGGTAGGAGCCAAAAACATTCAGTACTTC. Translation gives CAYRVGAKNIQYF. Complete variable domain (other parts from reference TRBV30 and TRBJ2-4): SQTIHQWPATLVQPVGSPLSLECTVEGTSNPNLYWYRQAAGRGLQLLFYSVGIGQISSEVPQNLSASRPQDRQFILSSKKLLLSDSGFYLCAYRVGAKNIQYFGAGTRLSVL.

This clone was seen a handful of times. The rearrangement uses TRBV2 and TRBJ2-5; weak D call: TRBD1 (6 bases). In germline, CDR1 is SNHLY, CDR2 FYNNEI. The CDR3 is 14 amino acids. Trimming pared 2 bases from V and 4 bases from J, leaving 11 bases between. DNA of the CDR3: TGTGCCAGCAGTGAATCGGTCAGGGGAGAGACCCAGTACTTC. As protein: CASSESVRGETQYF.

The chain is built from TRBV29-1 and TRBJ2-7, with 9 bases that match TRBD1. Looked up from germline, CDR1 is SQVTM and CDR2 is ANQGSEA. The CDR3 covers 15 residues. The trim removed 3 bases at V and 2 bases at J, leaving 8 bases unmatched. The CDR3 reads CSVEAGWTGAYEQYF. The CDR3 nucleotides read TGCAGCGTTGAGGCCGGTTGGACAGGGGCCTACGAGCAGTACTTC.

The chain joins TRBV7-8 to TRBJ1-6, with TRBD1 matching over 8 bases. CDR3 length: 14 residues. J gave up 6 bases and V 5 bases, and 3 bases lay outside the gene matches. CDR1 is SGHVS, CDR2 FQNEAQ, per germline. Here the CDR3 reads CASSPGQANSPLHF. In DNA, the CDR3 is TGTGCCAGCAGCCCGGGACAGGCTAATTCACCCCTCCACTTT.

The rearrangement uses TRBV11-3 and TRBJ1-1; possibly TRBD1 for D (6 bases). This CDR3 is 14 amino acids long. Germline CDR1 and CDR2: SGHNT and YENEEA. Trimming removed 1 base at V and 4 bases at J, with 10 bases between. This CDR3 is CASSLGRGATEAFF. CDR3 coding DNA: TGTGCCAGCAGCTTAGGGCGGGGGGCCACTGAAGCTTTCTTT.

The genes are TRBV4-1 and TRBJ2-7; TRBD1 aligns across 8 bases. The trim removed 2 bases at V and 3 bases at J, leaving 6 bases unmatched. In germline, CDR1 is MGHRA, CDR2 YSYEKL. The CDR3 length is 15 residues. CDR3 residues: CASSQIEDRVYEQYF. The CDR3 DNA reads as TGCGCCAGCAGCCAAATAGAGGACAGGGTCTACGAGCAGTACTTC.

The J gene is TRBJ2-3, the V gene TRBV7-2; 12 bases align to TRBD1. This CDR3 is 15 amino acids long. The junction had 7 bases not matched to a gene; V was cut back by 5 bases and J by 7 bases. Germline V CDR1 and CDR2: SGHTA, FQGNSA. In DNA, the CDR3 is TGTGCCAGCAGCGAGGGACAGGGGGCGCCAAATACGCAGTATTTT. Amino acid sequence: CASSEGQGAPNTQYF.

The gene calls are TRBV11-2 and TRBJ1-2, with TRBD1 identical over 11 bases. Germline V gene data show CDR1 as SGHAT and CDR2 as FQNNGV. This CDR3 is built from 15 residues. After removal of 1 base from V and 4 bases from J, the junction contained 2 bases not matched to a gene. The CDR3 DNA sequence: TGTGCCAGCAGCTTAGTAGGGACAGGGGGCTATGGCTACACCTTC. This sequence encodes CASSLVGTGGYGYTF.

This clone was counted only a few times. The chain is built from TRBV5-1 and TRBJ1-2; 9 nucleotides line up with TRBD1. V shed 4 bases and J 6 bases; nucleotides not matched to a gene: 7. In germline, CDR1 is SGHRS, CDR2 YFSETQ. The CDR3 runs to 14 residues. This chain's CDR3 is CASSRTGDLDGYTF. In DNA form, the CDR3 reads TGCGCCAGCAGCAGGACAGGGGATTTGGATGGCTACACCTTC.

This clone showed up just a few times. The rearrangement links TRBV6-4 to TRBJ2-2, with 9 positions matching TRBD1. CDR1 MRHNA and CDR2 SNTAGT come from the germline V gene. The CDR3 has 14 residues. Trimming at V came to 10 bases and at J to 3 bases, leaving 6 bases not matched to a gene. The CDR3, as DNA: TGTGCCACACAGGACAGGGGTGACACCGGGGAGCTGTTTTTT. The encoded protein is CATQDRGDTGELFF.

The CDR3 region is CATSDPSPTSGNQPQHF. CDR3 coding DNA: TGTGCCACCAGTGACCCTTCGCCGACAAGTGGCAATCAGCCCCAGCATTTT. V and J are TRBV24-1 and TRBJ1-5; D uncertain. Looked up from germline, CDR1 is KGHDR and CDR2 is SFDVKD. The CDR3 runs to 17 residues. The V end was cut by 4 bases, the J end by 2 bases, with 17 bases between.

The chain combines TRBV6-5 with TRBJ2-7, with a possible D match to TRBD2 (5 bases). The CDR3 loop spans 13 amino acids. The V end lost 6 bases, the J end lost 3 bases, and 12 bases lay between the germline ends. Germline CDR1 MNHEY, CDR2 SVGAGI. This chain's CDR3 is CASRLNAGYEQYF. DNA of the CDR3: TGTGCCAGCAGACTTAACGCGGGCTACGAGCAGTACTTC.

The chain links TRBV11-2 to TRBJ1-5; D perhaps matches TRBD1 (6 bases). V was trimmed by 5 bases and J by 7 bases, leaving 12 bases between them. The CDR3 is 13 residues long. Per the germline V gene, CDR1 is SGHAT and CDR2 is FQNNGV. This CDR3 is CASSPDRLQPQHF. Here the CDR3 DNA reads TGTGCCAGCAGCCCTGACAGGCTGCAGCCCCAGCATTTT. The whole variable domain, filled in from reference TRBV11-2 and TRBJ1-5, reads EAGVAQSPRYKIIEKRQSVAFWCNPISGHATLYWYQQILGQGPKLLIQFQNNGVVDDSQLPKDRFSAERLKGVDSTLKIQPAKLEDSAVYLCASSPDRLQPQHFGDGTRLSIL.